This T cell receptor beta chain was sequenced in a study of blood T cells in healthy people across ages. Study results and caveats: Versus aged donors, long-lived donors had higher diversity and more naive CD4+ cells. In the absence of known donor CMV status, changes in expanded clonotypes were possibly confounded.

Donors were healthy Caucasian individuals from Russia aged about 6 to 100. PBMCs numbering at least 6 million were isolated per sample. The CDR3 extends over 17 amino acids. The germline V gene encodes CDR1 SEHNR and CDR2 FQNEAQ (reference sequence). V was shortened by 5 bases and J by 0 bases, with 14 bases between the two germline ends. Ten or more counts support this clonotype. Its specificity is not known. Then a second PCR, running roughly 7 to 11 cycles, was carried out with a sample-barcoded 5' primer and a J-beta primer mix. From the 5' RACE reads, TCRdb called clonotypes with MiXCR, one entry per CDR3 protein. The repertoire holds around 1,700,000 distinct CDR3 sequences, with 28% as singletons.

Source material: blood. The clonotype originates from a woman between 25 and 40 years old in good health. The V call is TRBV7-9, the J call TRBJ2-6; D may be TRBD1 (6 bases). Here the CDR3 DNA reads TGTGCCAGCAGCCCCTGGACAGTCTCCTCTGGGGCCAACGTCCTGACTTTC. Translated: CASSPWTVSSGANVLTF. Full variable domain (remainder filled in from reference TRBV7-9 and TRBJ2-6): DTGVSQNPRHKITKRGQNVTFRCDPISEHNRLYWYRQTLGQGPEFLTYFQNEAQLEKSRLLSDRFSAERPKGSFSTLEIQRTEQGDSAMYLCASSPWTVSSGANVLTFGAGSRLTVL.